Listed here is a single T cell receptor beta chain. Its specificity is not known. At baseline, cycle 4 day 1, and cycle 7 day 1, blood was sampled. The CDR3 has 16 amino acids. The germline V gene encodes CDR1 MDHEN and CDR2 SYDVKM. Trimming left V 3 bases short and J 5 bases short, with 16 bases between. The data derive from a study of OX40 agonist ivuxolimab in advanced cancers. Across the study: The drug used for patients, ivuxolimab, was an agonistic anti-OX40 (CD134) antibody. Findings and caveats of the study: Low levels of normalized T-cell clonal expansion also appeared in some nonresponders.

TCRdb's table, derived via immunoSEQ multiplex PCR, lists solely in-frame clones and lacks some. The data show about 58,000 clones, less than 90% seen once. The clonotype was recovered from an adult with an advanced solid tumor such as melanoma, head and neck, liver or kidney cancer. The specimen was CD4+ or CD8+ T cells sorted from blood, collected in a trial of the OX40 agonist ivuxolimab. The rearrangement uses TRBV28 and TRBJ1-4, with D unresolved. As DNA, the CDR3 is TGTGCCAGCAGTTTCCCGGCCCGAGGTGGGAATGAAAAACTGTTTTTT. Its translation: CASSFPARGGNEKLFF.